Each of the 15 T cell receptor beta chains below was sequenced from the same sample in a study of T cells in Graves' hyperthyroidism and ophthalmopathy. What was amplified from RNA transcripts were TCR beta CDR3 regions. First-round RT-PCR targeting the TCR CDR3 was performed with the HTBI primer set. TCRdb itself ran the multiplex PCR reads through MiXCR, one entry per CDR3 protein. The sample contains 650,000 to 750,000 distinct CDR3 sequences, around 13% of which appear only once. Sequencing used blood. All receptors derive from a woman younger than 30 with Graves' hyperthyroidism.

This chain links TRBV6-1 with TRBJ1-5, with D perhaps TRBD1 (5 bases). V dropped 5 bases and J dropped 1 base, with 24 bases sitting between them. The CDR3 sequence is 19 residues long. Germline V gene data show CDR1 as MNHNS and CDR2 as SASEGT. This CDR3 reads CASSPAAGLLQESNQPQHF. For the CDR3, the DNA is TGTGCCAGCAGTCCCGCGGCCGGTCTTTTACAGGAAAGCAATCAGCCCCAGCATTTT.

The chain uses TRBV2 and TRBJ2-7; 9 nucleotides match TRBD2. Trimming cost V 5 bases and J 7 bases; bases outside gene matches: 12. There are 15 residues in the CDR3. Germline V CDR1 and CDR2: SNHLY, FYNNEI. The CDR3 DNA reads as TGTGCCAGCAGTCGATTGGCGGGAGGGCCGGGTGAGCAGTACTTC. It specifies CASSRLAGGPGEQYF. Combining the CDR3 with reference TRBV2 and TRBJ2-7 gives the whole variable domain EPEVTQTPSHQVTQMGQEVILRCVPISNHLYFYWYRQILGQKVEFLVSFYNNEISEKSEIFDDQFSVERPDGSNFTLKIRSTKLEDSAMYFCASSRLAGGPGEQYFGPGTRLTVT.

V and J are TRBV2 and TRBJ2-1, with D maybe TRBD1 (5 bases). The CDR3 has 14 amino acids. CDR1 and CDR2 (germline): SNHLY, FYNNEI. V was trimmed by 8 bases and J by 5 bases, leaving 16 bases between them. The CDR3 loop reads CASGPDTDHNEQFF. The CDR3 DNA reads as TGTGCCAGCGGCCCGGACACGGACCACAATGAGCAGTTCTTC.

This clonotype was detected many times. The rearrangement joins TRBV13 to TRBJ1-1, with D tentatively TRBD1 (6 bases). This CDR3 comprises 14 residues. Germline V gene data show CDR1 as PRHDT and CDR2 as FYEKMQ (reference sequence). V was trimmed by 8 bases and J by 1 base, leaving 14 bases between them. This CDR3 reads CASGSRGWNTEAFF. The CDR3 DNA reads as TGTGCCAGCGGAAGTAGGGGGTGGAACACTGAAGCTTTCTTT.

This clonotype was recorded only once. This chain links TRBV6-5 with TRBJ1-2; D possibly corresponds to TRBD1 (5 bases). The CDR3 extends over 14 amino acids. Germline V gives CDR1 MNHEY, CDR2 SVGAGI. V was trimmed by 2 bases and J by 8 bases, leaving 15 bases between them. The CDR3 sequence: CASSYGPGGRGYTF. In nucleotides, the CDR3 is TGTGCCAGCAGTTACGGACCTGGGGGTCGGGGCTACACCTTC.

This chain joins TRBV7-6 and TRBJ2-5; D gene uncertain. Trimming cost V 6 bases and J 4 bases, with 18 bases left between them. This CDR3 has 15 residues. The V gene's germline CDR1 is SGHVS and CDR2 FNYEAQ. As DNA, the CDR3 is TGTGCCAGCAGTCCTACACCGGGCCCCGGAGAGACCCAGTACTTC. Amino acids: CASSPTPGPGETQYF.

This clonotype was seen a handful of times. The chain couples TRBV6-2 or TRBV6-3 to TRBJ1-1, with D perhaps TRBD1 (5 bases). The germline V and J ends were trimmed by 6 bases and 8 bases, with 19 bases remaining between them. The CDR3 is 14 amino acids. Germline V CDR1 and CDR2: MNHEY, SVGEGT. The CDR3 DNA follows: TGTGCCAGCAGACGGCCGGGCGGGACCGGCGAAGCTTTCTTT. It is translated as CASRRPGGTGEAFF.

In this sample, this clonotype turned up many times. The chain employs TRBV20-1 and TRBJ1-6; D call uncertain. CDR1 and CDR2 (germline): DFQATT, SNEGSKA (reference sequence). The CDR3 covers 15 residues. V lost 6 bases and J 0 bases, leaving 12 bases between the germline ends. This CDR3 reads CSAPAQSSYNSPLHF. CDR3 coding DNA: TGCAGTGCACCCGCCCAGAGCTCCTATAATTCACCCCTCCACTTT.

This clonotype was recorded only once. A much larger clone differs from this one at a single base, so this may be a read error. The chain combines TRBV2 with TRBJ1-1; D call uncertain. Trimming removed 2 bases at V and 4 bases at J, with 11 bases between. This CDR3 has 14 residues. The germline V gene encodes CDR1 SNHLY and CDR2 FYNNEI. The CDR3 protein is CASSETIATTEAFF. The CDR3 bases are TGTGCCAGCAGTGAAACCATAGCGACCACTGAAGCTTTCTTT.

This clonotype was counted many times. The V and J genes are TRBV5-1 and TRBJ1-4; D is ambiguous. The CDR3 is 12 residues long. The V end was cut by 4 bases, the J end by 8 bases, with 9 bases between. Germline V CDR1 and CDR2: SGHRS, YFSETQ. In DNA form, the CDR3 reads TGCGCCAGCAGCCCTGAAGGGGAAAAACTGTTTTTT. Translated: CASSPEGEKLFF.

The chain recombines TRBV9 with TRBJ1-4, with TRBD1 matching over 7 bases. V was pared by 1 base and J by 4 bases, with 1 base of the junction left unmatched. The germline gives CDR1 SGDLS, CDR2 YYNGEE. The CDR3 sequence is 14 residues long. CDR3 amino acids: CASSVSGGNEKLFF. The CDR3 region has the DNA TGTGCCAGCAGCGTATCAGGGGGTAATGAAAAACTGTTTTTT.

This clonotype was seen more than once but under ten times. As DNA, the CDR3 is TGTGCCAGCAGCCAAGGTCCTACGGCCTATGGCTACACCTTC. This translates into CASSQGPTAYGYTF. The genes are TRBV3-1 and TRBJ1-2, with no clear D. The germline V gene encodes CDR1 LGHDT and CDR2 YNNKEL (reference sequence). V lost 1 base and J 4 bases, leaving 10 bases between the germline ends. CDR3 length: 14 amino acids.

This chain links TRBV19 with TRBJ2-3, with D uncertain. Germline assignment: CDR1 LNHDA and CDR2 SQIVND (reference sequence). Deletions cut 4 bases from V and 3 bases from J, with 11 bases between. The CDR3 runs to 14 residues. Written as DNA, the CDR3 is TGTGCCAGTAGTAAGACGACGGAGACAGATACGCAGTATTTT. As protein: CASSKTTETDTQYF.

This clonotype was counted between two and nine times. J is TRBJ1-4 and V is TRBV15; a possible D gene is TRBD1 (5 bases). V was clipped by 8 bases and J by 12 bases, with 19 bases between them. The CDR3 is made up of 13 amino acids. Looked up from germline, CDR1 is LNHNV and CDR2 is YYDKDF (reference sequence). As DNA, the CDR3 is TGTGCCACCCGACCCCGGATCATGGGGCAACTGTTTTTT. It is translated as CATRPRIMGQLFF. Filled out from reference TRBV15 and TRBJ1-4, the complete variable domain reads DAMVIQNPRYQVTQFGKPVTLSCSQTLNHNVMYWYQQKSSQAPKLLFHYYDKDFNNEADTPDNFQSRRPNTSFCFLDIRSPGLGDTAMYLCATRPRIMGQLFFGSGTQLSVL.

This chain links TRBV19 with TRBJ2-1; perhaps TRBD2 as D (5 bases). The CDR3 has 16 residues. The V gene lost 1 base and the J gene lost 0 bases, with 10 bases spanning the gap. The germline V gene encodes CDR1 LNHDA and CDR2 SQIVND (reference sequence). CDR3 in amino acids: CASSIASLSSYNEQFF. The DNA for the CDR3 is TGTGCCAGTAGTATAGCTAGCCTGAGCTCCTACAATGAGCAGTTCTTC.